This T cell receptor (beta chain) was recovered during a study of OX40 agonist ivuxolimab in advanced cancers. About the research overall: Partial responses, seen in three patients, involved one hepatocellular carcinoma and two cutaneous melanomas.

The germline gives CDR1 SGHRS, CDR2 YFSETQ. The CDR3 sequence is 13 residues long. Trimming took 4 bases from V and 8 from J; bases not matched to a gene: 4. The table came from immunoSEQ multiplex PCR; TCRdb's copy has only in-frame clones and leaves some out. The sample has about 38,000 clones; approximately 90% are singletons. The specimen comprised CD4+ or CD8+ T cells sorted from blood, sampled in a trial of the OX40 agonist ivuxolimab. The chain links TRBV5-1 to TRBJ2-1, with 9 bases that match TRBD1. The clonotype originates from an adult with an advanced solid tumor such as melanoma, head and neck, liver or kidney cancer. This CDR3 reads CASSPTGGDEQFF. The CDR3 DNA sequence: TGCGCCAGCAGCCCAACAGGGGGCGATGAGCAGTTCTTC.